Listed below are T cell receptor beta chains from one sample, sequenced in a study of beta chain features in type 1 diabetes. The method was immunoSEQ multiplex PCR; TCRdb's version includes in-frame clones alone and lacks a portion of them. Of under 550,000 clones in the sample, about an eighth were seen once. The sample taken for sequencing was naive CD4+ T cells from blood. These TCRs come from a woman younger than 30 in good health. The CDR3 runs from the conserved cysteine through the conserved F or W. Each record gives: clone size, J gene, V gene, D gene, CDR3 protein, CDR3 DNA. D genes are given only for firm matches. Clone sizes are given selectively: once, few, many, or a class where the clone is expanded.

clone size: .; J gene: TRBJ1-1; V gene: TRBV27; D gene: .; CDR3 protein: CASSLRAGTLNTEAFF; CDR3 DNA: TGTGCCAGCAGTTTACGCGCAGGGACCTTGAACACTGAAGCTTTCTTT
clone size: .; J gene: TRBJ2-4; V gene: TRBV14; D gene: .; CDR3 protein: CASSLTSSAKNIQYF; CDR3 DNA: TGTGCCAGCAGTCTGACTTCCTCGGCCAAAAACATTCAGTACTTC
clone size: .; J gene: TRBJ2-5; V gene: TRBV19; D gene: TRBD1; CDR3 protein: CASNRGGDSGRQSQETQYF; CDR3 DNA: TGTGCCAGTAACAGGGGTGGGGATTCTGGGCGTCAGAGCCAAGAGACCCAGTACTTC
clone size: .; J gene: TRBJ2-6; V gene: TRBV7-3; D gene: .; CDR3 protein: CASSLKRENSGANVLTF; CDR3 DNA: TGTGCCAGCAGCTTAAAGAGGGAAAACTCTGGGGCCAACGTCCTGACTTTC
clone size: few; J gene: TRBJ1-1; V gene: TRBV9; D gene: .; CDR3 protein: CASSAPPQGALTEAFF; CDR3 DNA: TGTGCCAGCAGCGCCCCCCCCCAGGGTGCCCTCACTGAAGCTTTCTTT
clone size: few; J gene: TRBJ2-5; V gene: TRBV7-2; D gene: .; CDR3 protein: CASSLAGTKQQETQYF; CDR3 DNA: TGTGCCAGCAGCTTAGCGGGAACGAAGCAACAAGAGACCCAGTACTTC
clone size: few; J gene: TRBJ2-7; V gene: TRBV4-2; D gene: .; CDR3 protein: CASSLDSAYEQYF; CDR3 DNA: TGTGCCAGCAGCCTCGACAGTGCCTACGAGCAGTACTTC
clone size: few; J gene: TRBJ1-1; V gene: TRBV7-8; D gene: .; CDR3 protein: CASSLMAEAFF; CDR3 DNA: TGTGCCAGCAGTTTGATGGCTGAAGCTTTCTTT
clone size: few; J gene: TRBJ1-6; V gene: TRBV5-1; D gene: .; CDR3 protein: CASSVQVPDNSPLHF; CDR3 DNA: TGCGCCAGCAGCGTGCAAGTACCCGATAATTCACCCCTCCACTTT
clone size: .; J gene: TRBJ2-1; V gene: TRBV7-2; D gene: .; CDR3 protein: CASSTYSGSQFF; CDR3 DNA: TGTGCCAGCAGTACATATAGCGGTAGTCAGTTCTTC
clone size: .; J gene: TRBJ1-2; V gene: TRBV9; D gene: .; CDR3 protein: CASSVGGTTNYGYTF; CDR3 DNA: TGTGCCAGCAGCGTAGGTGGAACCACTAACTATGGCTACACCTTC
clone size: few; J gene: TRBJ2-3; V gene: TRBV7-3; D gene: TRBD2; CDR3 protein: CASSLAGPPDTQYF; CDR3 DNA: TGTGCCAGCTCCCTAGCGGGACCGCCAGATACGCAGTATTTT
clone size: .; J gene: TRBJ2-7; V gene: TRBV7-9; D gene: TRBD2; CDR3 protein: CASSLKTSGEQYF; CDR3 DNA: TGTGCCAGCAGCTTGAAGACTAGCGGGGAGCAGTACTTC
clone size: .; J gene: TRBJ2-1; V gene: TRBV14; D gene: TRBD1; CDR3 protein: CASSQDSTGTGVRYNEQFF; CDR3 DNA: TGTGCCAGCAGCCAAGATTCTACCGGGACAGGGGTCCGCTACAATGAGCAGTTCTTC
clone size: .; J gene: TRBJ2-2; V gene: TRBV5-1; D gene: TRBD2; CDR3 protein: CASSLTSGQNTGELFF; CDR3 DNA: TGCGCCAGCAGCTTGACTAGCGGCCAGAACACCGGGGAGCTGTTTTTT
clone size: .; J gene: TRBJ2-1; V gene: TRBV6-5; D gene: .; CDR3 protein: CASSYRDSYNEQFF; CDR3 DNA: TGTGCCAGCAGTTACAGGGACTCCTACAATGAGCAGTTCTTC
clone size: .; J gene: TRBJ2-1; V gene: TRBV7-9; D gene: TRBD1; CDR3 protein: CASSLAGGGEQFF; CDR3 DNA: TGTGCCAGCAGCTTAGCAGGGGGCGGTGAGCAGTTCTTC
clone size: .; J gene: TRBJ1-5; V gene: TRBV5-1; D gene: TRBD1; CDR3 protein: CASSPGTGVAEPQHF; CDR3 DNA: TGCGCCAGCAGCCCCGGGACAGGGGTGGCGGAGCCCCAGCATTTT
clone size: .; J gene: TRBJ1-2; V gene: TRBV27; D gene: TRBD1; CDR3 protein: CASRGWTGGSYGYTF; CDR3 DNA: TGTGCCAGCAGGGGGTGGACAGGGGGCTCCTATGGCTACACCTTC
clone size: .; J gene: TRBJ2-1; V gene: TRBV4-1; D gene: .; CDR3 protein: CASSQAGYNEQFF; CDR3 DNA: TGCGCCAGCAGCCAAGCAGGGTACAATGAGCAGTTCTTC
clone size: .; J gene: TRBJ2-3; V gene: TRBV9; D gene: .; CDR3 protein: CASGSGANTDTQYF; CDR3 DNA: TGTGCCAGCGGTTCTGGGGCAAACACAGATACGCAGTATTTT
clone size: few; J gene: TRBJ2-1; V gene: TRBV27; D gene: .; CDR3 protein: CASSRGARNEQFF; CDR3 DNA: TGTGCCAGCAGTAGGGGAGCCCGCAATGAGCAGTTCTTC
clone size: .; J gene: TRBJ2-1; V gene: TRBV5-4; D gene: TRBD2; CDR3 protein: CASIRSLAGGYEQFF; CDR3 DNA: TGTGCCAGCATCCGTTCCCTCGCGGGAGGCTATGAGCAGTTCTTC
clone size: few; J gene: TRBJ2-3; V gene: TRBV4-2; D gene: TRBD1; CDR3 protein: CASSQDLRQGLTDTQYF; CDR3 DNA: TGTGCCAGCAGCCAAGATTTGAGACAGGGGTTGACAGATACGCAGTATTTT
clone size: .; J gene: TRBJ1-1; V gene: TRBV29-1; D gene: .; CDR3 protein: CSVTGNTEAFF; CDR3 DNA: TGCAGCGTGACGGGAAACACTGAAGCTTTCTTT
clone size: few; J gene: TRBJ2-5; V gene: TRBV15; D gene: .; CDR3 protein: CATSSWTEQETQYF; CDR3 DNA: TGTGCCACCAGCAGCTGGACCGAGCAAGAGACCCAGTACTTC
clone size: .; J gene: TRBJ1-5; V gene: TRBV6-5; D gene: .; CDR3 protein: CASRMGSNQPQHF; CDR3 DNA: TGTGCCAGCAGGATGGGGAGCAATCAGCCCCAGCATTTT
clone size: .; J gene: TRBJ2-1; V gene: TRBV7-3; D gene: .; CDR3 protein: CASSLGRHNEQFF; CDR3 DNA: TGTGCCAGCAGCCTAGGCCGGCACAATGAGCAGTTCTTC
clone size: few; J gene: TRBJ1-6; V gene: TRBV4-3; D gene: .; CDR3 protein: CASGRGADNSPLHF; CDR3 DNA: TGCGCCAGCGGCCGGGGGGCAGACAATTCACCCCTCCACTTT
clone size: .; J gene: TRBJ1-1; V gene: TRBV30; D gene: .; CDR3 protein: CAWSVLQDTEAFF; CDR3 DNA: TGTGCCTGGAGTGTACTGCAGGACACTGAAGCTTTCTTT
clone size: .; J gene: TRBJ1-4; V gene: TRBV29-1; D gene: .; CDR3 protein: CSVEQGYNEKLFF; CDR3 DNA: TGCAGCGTTGAACAGGGATATAATGAAAAACTGTTTTTT
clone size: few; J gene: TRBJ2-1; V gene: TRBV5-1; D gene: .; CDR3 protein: CASSGVGSYNEQFF; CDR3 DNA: TGCGCCAGCAGCGGGGTTGGATCCTACAATGAGCAGTTCTTC
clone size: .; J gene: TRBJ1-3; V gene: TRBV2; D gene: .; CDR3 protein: CASQGSGNTIYF; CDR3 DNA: TGTGCCAGCCAGGGCTCTGGAAACACCATATATTTT
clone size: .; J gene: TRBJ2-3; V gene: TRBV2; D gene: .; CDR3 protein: CASTLNTDTQYF; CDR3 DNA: TGTGCCAGCACCCTGAACACAGATACGCAGTATTTT
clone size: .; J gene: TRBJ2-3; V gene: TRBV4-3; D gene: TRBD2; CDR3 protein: CASSQGLERGGVLDTQYF; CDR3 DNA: TGCGCCAGCAGCCAAGGCTTGGAGCGGGGGGGTGTTTTAGATACGCAGTATTTT
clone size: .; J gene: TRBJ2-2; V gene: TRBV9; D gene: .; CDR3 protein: CASSVTRDAGELFF; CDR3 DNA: TGTGCCAGCAGCGTGACACGGGACGCCGGGGAGCTGTTTTTT
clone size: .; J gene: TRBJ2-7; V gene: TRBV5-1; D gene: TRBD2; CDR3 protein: CASSARTSGRATYEQYF; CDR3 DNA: TGCGCCAGCAGCGCAAGGACTAGCGGGAGAGCTACCTACGAGCAGTACTTC
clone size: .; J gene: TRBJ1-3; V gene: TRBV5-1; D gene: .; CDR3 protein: CASSFGDTGYSGNTIYF; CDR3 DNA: TGCGCCAGCAGCTTTGGCGATACAGGGTACTCTGGAAACACCATATATTTT
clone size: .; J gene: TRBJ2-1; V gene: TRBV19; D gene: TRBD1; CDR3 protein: CASSLTGTVYNEQFF; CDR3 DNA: TGTGCCAGTAGTTTAACCGGGACAGTATACAATGAGCAGTTCTTC
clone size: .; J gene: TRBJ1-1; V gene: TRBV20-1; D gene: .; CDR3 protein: CSASQGVAFF; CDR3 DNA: TGCAGTGCTAGTCAGGGAGTAGCTTTCTTT
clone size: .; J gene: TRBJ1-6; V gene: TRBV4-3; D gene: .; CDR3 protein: CASSQDGQVNSPLHF; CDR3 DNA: TGCGCCAGCAGCCAAGATGGCCAGGTTAATTCACCCCTCCACTTT
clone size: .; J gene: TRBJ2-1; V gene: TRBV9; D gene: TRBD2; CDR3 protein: CASSGRGGPYNEQFF; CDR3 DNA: TGTGCCAGCAGCGGACGCGGGGGTCCCTACAATGAGCAGTTCTTC
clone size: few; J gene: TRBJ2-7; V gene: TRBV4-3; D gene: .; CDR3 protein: CASSQVSTGRYEQYF; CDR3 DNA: TGCGCCAGCAGCCAAGTTTCTACGGGGCGATACGAGCAGTACTTC